The 18 T cell receptor beta chains below were found in one sample sequenced in a study of blood T cells in healthy people across ages. A sample-barcoded 5' primer and a J-beta primer mix were used in a second PCR of about 7 to 12 cycles. Via MiXCR, TCRdb re-called the 5' RACE reads, giving one row per CDR3 protein. The sample lists hundreds of thousands of distinct CDR3 sequences; 55% to 75% were seen once. What was sequenced was blood. The source is a man aged 30 to 39 in good health.

This clonotype was found many times. The chain carries TRBV6-6 and TRBJ2-7; D gene ambiguous. The CDR3 contains 11 residues. The germline gives CDR1 MNHNY, CDR2 SVGAGI (reference sequence). The V end lost 7 bases, the J end lost 5 bases, and 9 bases lay between the germline ends. The CDR3 region is CASMLRNEQYF. Here the CDR3 DNA reads TGTGCCAGCATGTTGAGAAACGAGCAGTACTTC.

This clonotype was recorded once. The chain couples TRBV29-1 to TRBJ2-3; 9 bases match TRBD2. V gave up 6 bases and J gave up 0 bases; unmatched junction bases: 4. In germline, CDR1 is SQVTM, CDR2 ANQGSEA. The CDR3 has 14 amino acids. The CDR3 coding sequence is TGCAGCGTCGCGAGCGGGGGGAGCACAGATACGCAGTATTTT. Translating gives CSVASGGSTDTQYF.

The genes are TRBV7-2 and TRBJ2-5, with D possibly TRBD2 on 6 matching bases. The CDR3 totals 16 residues. CDR1 is SGHTA, CDR2 FQGNSA, per germline. Trimming shortened V by 0 bases and J by 4 bases, and 15 bases separated the two germline ends. The CDR3 is CASSLARRKEGETQYF. CDR3 sequence (DNA): TGTGCCAGCAGCTTAGCCAGGAGAAAGGAGGGAGAGACCCAGTACTTC.

The chain combines TRBV6-2 or TRBV6-3 with TRBJ1-2, with a possible D match to TRBD1 (5 bases). The CDR3 sequence is 19 residues long. Trimming left V 6 bases short and J 6 bases short, with 32 bases between. Germline assignment: CDR1 MNHEY and CDR2 SVGEGT. CDR3 sequence: CASSTTRTARDHNEDGYTF. The CDR3, as DNA: TGTGCCAGCAGCACAACCAGGACGGCCCGGGACCACAACGAGGATGGCTACACCTTC.

This chain connects TRBV7-2 to TRBJ2-7; 9 bases map to TRBD1. The CDR3 has 15 residues. Germline trimming cut 4 bases from V and 2 bases from J; bases unmatched to any gene: 6. The germline V gene has CDR1 SGHTA and CDR2 FQGNSA. The CDR3 protein is CASSSTGGWAYEQYF. CDR3 sequence (DNA): TGTGCCAGCAGCTCGACAGGGGGATGGGCCTACGAGCAGTACTTC.

To note about this clonotype: At one boundary the junction diverges from the germline segment, which might be a read error. J is TRBJ2-1 and V is TRBV4-3; possible D gene TRBD2, 6 bases. This CDR3 spans 16 amino acids. CDR1 and CDR2 from the germline V gene are LGHNA and YSLEER. CDR3 in DNA: TGCGCCGGCAGCCAAGAATTTCGGCGGGGCCCCAATGAGCAGTTCTTC. Its protein product is CAGSQEFRRGPNEQFF.

V gene TRBV25-1 combines with J gene TRBJ1-2, with D unresolved. Per the germline V gene, CDR1 is MGHDK and CDR2 is SYGVNS. V was trimmed by 1 base and J by 0 bases, leaving 9 bases between them. The CDR3 is 15 residues long. CDR3 DNA: TGTGCCAGCAGTGAATCTGCCCGTACTAACTATGGCTACACCTTC. This gives the protein CASSESARTNYGYTF.

V gene TRBV7-2 combines with J gene TRBJ2-3; TRBD1 aligns across 10 bases. J gave up 6 bases and V 6 bases, and 9 bases lay outside the gene matches. This CDR3 contains 15 residues. Germline V gives CDR1 SGHTA, CDR2 FQGNSA. The CDR3 DNA reads TGTGCCAGCAGTTCCCGGGACAGGGGTTGGGATACGCAGTATTTT. This codes for CASSSRDRGWDTQYF.

J is TRBJ1-1 and V is TRBV5-1; no firm D call. CDR1 SGHRS and CDR2 YFSETQ come from the germline V gene. Trimming stripped 4 bases from V and 8 bases from J, with 15 bases between. The CDR3 is 13 residues long. CDR3: CASSPIYNKEAFF. The CDR3 DNA is TGCGCCAGCAGCCCGATATATAACAAGGAAGCTTTCTTT.

This chain links TRBV6-2 or TRBV6-3 with TRBJ1-3; no definite D call. From germline, CDR1 is MNHEY and CDR2 SVGEGT. Deletions cut 5 bases from V and 4 bases from J, with 9 bases between. The CDR3 has 13 amino acids. CDR3 DNA: TGTGCCAGCAGTCGCCCGCGAGGAAACACCATATATTTT. Residues: CASSRPRGNTIYF.

This clonotype occurred once. The chain couples TRBV6-2 or TRBV6-3 to TRBJ2-1, with 8 bases lining up with TRBD2. Germline V CDR1 and CDR2: MNHEY, SVGEGT. After removal of 6 bases from V and 7 bases from J, the junction contained 17 bases not matched to a gene. CDR3 length: 17 amino acids. The CDR3 loop is CASSPSGAGLAGNEQFF. CDR3 DNA sequence: TGTGCCAGCAGCCCCTCGGGAGCCGGACTAGCAGGAAATGAGCAGTTCTTC.

The CDR3 loop is CASRSGSTYNEQFF. DNA of the CDR3: TGTGCCAGCAGGAGCGGGAGTACCTACAATGAGCAGTTCTTC. The chain employs TRBV12-3 or TRBV12-4 and TRBJ2-1; TRBD2 agrees at 8 bases. With 6 bases clipped from V and 2 bases from J, the junction kept 3 bases outside the gene matches. The CDR3 totals 14 residues.

This sequence joins TRBV20-1 and TRBJ1-1; 8 bases align to TRBD1. CDR1 is DFQATT, CDR2 SNEGSKA, per germline (reference sequence). The junction had 11 bases not matched to a gene; V was cut back by 1 base and J by 4 bases. This CDR3 is built from 16 residues. CDR3 nucleotide sequence: TGCAGTGCTAGAGCCTCGACAGGGGCATGGGGCACTGAAGCTTTCTTT. This translates into CSARASTGAWGTEAFF.

The V gene is TRBV6-5, the J gene TRBJ1-2; the match to TRBD1 covers 10 bases. In germline, CDR1 is MNHEY, CDR2 SVGAGI. Unmatched junction bases numbered 8, after V lost 7 bases and J lost 6 bases. This CDR3 comprises 14 residues. The CDR3 reads CASKRGQGSNGYTF. In DNA form, the CDR3 reads TGTGCCAGCAAAAGGGGACAGGGGTCGAATGGCTACACCTTC.

This clonotype was counted a few times. This chain joins TRBV12-3 or TRBV12-4 and TRBJ2-1, with 10 bases aligning to TRBD2. The CDR3 length is 13 residues. The J segment lost 13 bases and the V segment lost 6 bases, leaving 9 bases of the junction unmatched. The DNA of the CDR3 is TGTGCCAGCAGGATCGACTCTAGCGGGAGACAGTTCTTC. It translates to CASRIDSSGRQFF.

The V and J genes are TRBV20-1 and TRBJ2-7, with TRBD2 matching over 10 bases. Per the germline V gene, CDR1 is DFQATT and CDR2 is SNEGSKA (reference sequence). The CDR3 has 15 amino acids. With V trimmed by 1 base and J by 3 bases, 6 bases remained unmatched. The CDR3 region is CSARVSGRTNYEQYF. The CDR3 DNA follows: TGCAGTGCTAGAGTTAGCGGGAGGACCAACTACGAGCAGTACTTC.

The gene calls are TRBV27 and TRBJ2-3; TRBD1 aligns across 8 bases. The CDR3 sequence is 19 residues long. Unmatched junction bases numbered 19, after V lost 2 bases and J lost 6 bases. Germline V CDR1 and CDR2: MNHEY, SMNVEV (reference sequence). For the CDR3, the DNA is TGTGCCAGCAGTTTAGGACAGGGTGTCGTGTTGGGCATAGGGGATACGCAGTATTTT. Its translation is CASSLGQGVVLGIGDTQYF.

The chain employs TRBV27 and TRBJ1-1; D not resolved. Germline V gene lookup returns CDR1 MNHEY and CDR2 SMNVEV (reference sequence). This CDR3 spans 15 amino acids. V was trimmed by 6 bases and J by 0 bases, leaving 14 bases between them. The DNA for the CDR3 is TGTGCCAGCAGAAAGGGTAGCGGCATGAACACTGAAGCTTTCTTT. This codes for CASRKGSGMNTEAFF.